Detailed here is one T cell receptor beta chain. The data stem from a study of blood T cell repertoires in COVID-19. About the research overall: Specimens from acute and convalescent COVID-19 originated in the United States, Italy and Spain. The cDNA or gDNA used as material had been derived from T cells, B-cell-depleted T cells, or PBMCs.

The CDR3 is 16 amino acids. Germline CDR1 reads MNHEY; CDR2 reads SVGEGT. The V and J ends lost 0 bases and 1 base, in that order; junction bases with no gene match: 0. During active infection, Seattle patients enrolled and were then monitored through disease. The repertoire was sequenced with immunoSEQ multiplex PCR; TCRdb's copy has only in-frame clones and lacks some. The repertoire has 200,000 to 250,000 clones, 65% to 90% of them found once; the top ten carry roughly 2.2%. The sequenced material came from peripheral blood. The V call is TRBV6-2 or TRBV6-3, the J call TRBJ2-5, with 12 bases that match TRBD2. The origin of this receptor is a woman in her 70s with COVID-19, enrolled during active disease. The CDR3 DNA reads as TGTGCCAGCAGTTACTCGACTAGCGGGGGCCAAGAGACCCAGTACTTC. Translation: CASSYSTSGGQETQYF.